This T cell receptor (beta chain) comes out of a study of human T cells and chemical hapten exposure. Whole-study results and caveats: Because all patients had alopecia, their immune responses might differ from healthy ones. PT1 expanded TCR counts correlated positively with patch test score. Versus controls, expanded TCRs had significantly more large CDR3 similarity clusters. TCRs above 1 in 1000 frequency stayed constant with DPC sensitization.

Indicated time point: pre-sensitization, week 0. Documented treatment: therapeutic diphenylcyclopropenone sensitization with weekly scalp DPC. TCRdb reanalysed the RACE reads using MiXCR and keeps one entry per CDR3 protein. The sample yields around 92,000 distinct CDR3 sequences, under 14% seen once. Concerning this clonotype: Its antigen is not known.

The CDR3 is made up of 16 amino acids. Germline loops: CDR1 SNHLY, CDR2 FYNNEI. The trim removed 5 bases at V and 10 bases at J, leaving 12 bases unmatched. This clonotype originated in a woman aged 55-70 years with alopecia areata. Some clones in this sample may be carry-over from other donors' samples. The V call is TRBV2, the J call TRBJ1-6; TRBD1 matches 9 bases. Sequenced material: whole blood, taken in connection with sensitization to the hapten diphenylcyclopropenone (DPC). The CDR3 region has the DNA TGTGCCAGCAGTCAGAGCCGGACAGGGGTAGGATCACCCCTCCACTTT. Protein sequence: CASSQSRTGVGSPLHF.